This TCR beta chain originates from a study of CD8 T cells in Susac syndrome. Comment on this clonotype: Its antigen remains unidentified.

CD8+ and CD4+ T cells from blood underwent TCR beta sequencing, which was carried out in a high-throughput format. Treatment-naive patients with stable or active relapsing-remitting disease were the multiple sclerosis controls. Study-level findings and limits: The authors acknowledged that their TCR sequencing and HLA analysis involved a relatively small number of individuals.

RNA in amounts of about 0.45 to 1 ug was reverse transcribed with random hexamers. TCRdb re-called the immunoSEQ multiplex PCR reads with MiXCR, one entry per CDR3 protein. This table holds 150,000 to 190,000 distinct CDR3 sequences, about 94% found once. The origin of this receptor is a human donor with multiple sclerosis. The specimen was CD8+ T cells from PBMCs.

Here the CDR3 reads CASRQRETQYF. CDR3 nucleotides: TGTGCCAGCAGGCAACGGGAGACCCAGTACTTC. The rearrangement links TRBV28 to TRBJ2-5; unclear D gene. CDR3 length: 11 residues. Per the germline V gene, CDR1 is MDHEN and CDR2 is SYDVKM. V was shortened by 6 bases and J by 5 bases, with 7 bases between the two germline ends.